The rows below give T cell receptor beta chains drawn from one sample of a study of blood T cell repertoires in COVID-19. Sequencing was performed with immunoSEQ multiplex PCR; in TCRdb, only in-frame clones are kept and a portion is missing. The sample contains 110,000 to 150,000 clones, about four fifths of which appear only once. The sequenced material came from peripheral blood. Receptors were obtained from a human donor in a cohort sampled during active COVID-19. Each CDR3 is given with its conserved first and last residue. Fields, in order: CDR3 DNA, CDR3 protein, D gene, J gene, clone size, V gene. A D gene is named only where the DNA matches it firmly. The size of a clone is reported for some rows only, either as once, few or many, or as a class for expanded clones.

cdr3_nt: TGTGCCAGCAGCTCCCAGGGATTTGAAGCTTTCTTT; cdr3_aa: CASSSQGFEAFF; d_call: -; j_call: TRBJ1-1; clone_size: few; v_call: TRBV7-9
cdr3_nt: TGTGCCACCTTAACCGGGACAGGTTGGTCACCCCTCCACTTT; cdr3_aa: CATLTGTGWSPLHF; d_call: TRBD1; j_call: TRBJ1-6; clone_size: -; v_call: TRBV7-9
cdr3_nt: TGTGCCAGCACCCCGACAGGGCCAAGCTACGAGCAGTACTTC; cdr3_aa: CASTPTGPSYEQYF; d_call: TRBD1; j_call: TRBJ2-7; clone_size: -; v_call: TRBV6-5
cdr3_nt: TGTGCCAGCAGCTTAATTAGGGGATCCGGCAACTATGGCTACACCTTC; cdr3_aa: CASSLIRGSGNYGYTF; d_call: -; j_call: TRBJ1-2; clone_size: many; v_call: TRBV7-2
cdr3_nt: TGTGCCAGCAGCCCCGGGACAGGGGGCGGTGGCTACACCTTC; cdr3_aa: CASSPGTGGGGYTF; d_call: TRBD1; j_call: TRBJ1-2; clone_size: -; v_call: TRBV6-5
cdr3_nt: TGTGCCTGGAGTCCTTGGGCCACTGAAGCTTTCTTT; cdr3_aa: CAWSPWATEAFF; d_call: -; j_call: TRBJ1-1; clone_size: -; v_call: TRBV30
cdr3_nt: TGTGCCAGCAGCTTAGTCCGGGACAGTCTTGCTGGAAACACCATATATTTT; cdr3_aa: CASSLVRDSLAGNTIYF; d_call: TRBD1; j_call: TRBJ1-3; clone_size: -; v_call: TRBV7-2
cdr3_nt: TGTGCCCTGAGTACAGAAGAGTATTCACCCCTCCACTTT; cdr3_aa: CALSTEEYSPLHF; d_call: -; j_call: TRBJ1-6; clone_size: -; v_call: TRBV10-3
cdr3_nt: TGTGCCAGCAGCCCACCGGGACAGGCCAACACCGGGGAGCTGTTTTTT; cdr3_aa: CASSPPGQANTGELFF; d_call: TRBD1; j_call: TRBJ2-2; clone_size: -; v_call: TRBV7-9
cdr3_nt: TGTGCCAGCAGCAAAGTCGGACAGTACACAGATACGCAGTATTTT; cdr3_aa: CASSKVGQYTDTQYF; d_call: -; j_call: TRBJ2-3; clone_size: -; v_call: TRBV21-1
cdr3_nt: TGTGCCAGCAGCATCATGACAGGGTCCGACTACGGCTACACCTTC; cdr3_aa: CASSIMTGSDYGYTF; d_call: TRBD1; j_call: TRBJ1-2; clone_size: -; v_call: TRBV11-1
cdr3_nt: TGCGCCAGCAGCACTAGCGGAACGGAGACCCAGTACTTC; cdr3_aa: CASSTSGTETQYF; d_call: TRBD2; j_call: TRBJ2-5; clone_size: -; v_call: TRBV5-1
cdr3_nt: TGTGCCAGCAGTGACGGAACTAGCTGGCACTTC; cdr3_aa: CASSDGTSWHF; d_call: -; j_call: TRBJ2-7; clone_size: -; v_call: TRBV6-4
cdr3_nt: TGTGCCAGCAGTGAAAGTCTAGGCCTGAATAGCAATCAGCCCCAGCATTTT; cdr3_aa: CASSESLGLNSNQPQHF; d_call: -; j_call: TRBJ1-5; clone_size: once; v_call: TRBV6-1
cdr3_nt: TGCGCCAGCAGCTTGGTTGAGGGCAATTGGATGAACACTGAAGCTTTCTTT; cdr3_aa: CASSLVEGNWMNTEAFF; d_call: -; j_call: TRBJ1-1; clone_size: few; v_call: TRBV5-1
cdr3_nt: TGTGCCACCAGCAGAGAGGCGGGGGGGGGCACAGATACGCAGTATTTT; cdr3_aa: CATSREAGGGTDTQYF; d_call: TRBD2; j_call: TRBJ2-3; clone_size: -; v_call: TRBV15
cdr3_nt: TGTGCCAGCAGCGGGGAGGGCGGGCAGCCCCAGCATTTT; cdr3_aa: CASSGEGGQPQHF; d_call: -; j_call: TRBJ1-5; clone_size: -; v_call: TRBV7-9
cdr3_nt: TGTGCCAGCAGCTTATTACCACAGGGGAAGACCCAGTACTTC; cdr3_aa: CASSLLPQGKTQYF; d_call: TRBD1; j_call: TRBJ2-5; clone_size: -; v_call: TRBV7-2
cdr3_nt: TGCGCCAGCAGCCTCTCGACAGGGACGTACGAGCAGTACTTC; cdr3_aa: CASSLSTGTYEQYF; d_call: TRBD1; j_call: TRBJ2-7; clone_size: -; v_call: TRBV5-1
cdr3_nt: TGTGCCAGTATGCGGATTGCTAACTATGGCTACACCTTC; cdr3_aa: CASMRIANYGYTF; d_call: -; j_call: TRBJ1-2; clone_size: -; v_call: TRBV19
cdr3_nt: TGTGCCAGTAGTATAAGGCAGGGTTTTTCTGGCTACACCTTC; cdr3_aa: CASSIRQGFSGYTF; d_call: -; j_call: TRBJ1-2; clone_size: many; v_call: TRBV19
cdr3_nt: TGTGCCAGCAGGGGAGGGGGGACTAACTATGGCTACACCTTC; cdr3_aa: CASRGGGTNYGYTF; d_call: -; j_call: TRBJ1-2; clone_size: -; v_call: TRBV6-5
cdr3_nt: TGTGCCAGCAGTCTCCCTACCCAGGTCCAAGAGACCCAGTACTTC; cdr3_aa: CASSLPTQVQETQYF; d_call: -; j_call: TRBJ2-5; clone_size: -; v_call: TRBV5-6
cdr3_nt: TGCAGCGTTTGGGCCGACCAGGAGACCCAGTACTTC; cdr3_aa: CSVWADQETQYF; d_call: -; j_call: TRBJ2-5; clone_size: -; v_call: TRBV29-1
cdr3_nt: TGTGCCAGCAGCTTATGGGCTAAGAACACCGGGGAGCTGTTTTTT; cdr3_aa: CASSLWAKNTGELFF; d_call: -; j_call: TRBJ2-2; clone_size: -; v_call: TRBV11-1
cdr3_nt: TGCAGTGCTAGTTATCGGCTAGCGGGGGGGACGGGAGAGACCCAGTACTTC; cdr3_aa: CSASYRLAGGTGETQYF; d_call: TRBD2; j_call: TRBJ2-5; clone_size: medium-sized; v_call: TRBV20-1
cdr3_nt: TGTGCCAGCAGCGTACTAGCGGGGGGCCCCACTCCAACCGGGGAGCTGTTTTTT; cdr3_aa: CASSVLAGGPTPTGELFF; d_call: TRBD2; j_call: TRBJ2-2; clone_size: -; v_call: TRBV9
cdr3_nt: TGTGCCAGCAGCTTGTTGCGGCGGGGGGGCATGGATGAGCAGTTCTTC; cdr3_aa: CASSLLRRGGMDEQFF; d_call: TRBD2; j_call: TRBJ2-1; clone_size: -; v_call: TRBV7-9
cdr3_nt: TGTGCCACCAGCAGAGGAGGGGACAGAAACTACAATGAGCAGTTCTTC; cdr3_aa: CATSRGGDRNYNEQFF; d_call: TRBD1; j_call: TRBJ2-1; clone_size: -; v_call: TRBV15
cdr3_nt: TGTGCCAGCTCACCGGACAGGGAAGGCGGCTACACCTTC; cdr3_aa: CASSPDREGGYTF; d_call: TRBD1; j_call: TRBJ1-2; clone_size: once; v_call: TRBV18
cdr3_nt: TGTGCCTGGAGTGTTGGGGCACCGAGCACAGATACGCAGTATTTT; cdr3_aa: CAWSVGAPSTDTQYF; d_call: -; j_call: TRBJ2-3; clone_size: -; v_call: TRBV30
cdr3_nt: TGCGCCAGCAGCCAAGTTGCGCGGGGAGACCTTTACAATGAGCAGTTCTTC; cdr3_aa: CASSQVARGDLYNEQFF; d_call: -; j_call: TRBJ2-1; clone_size: -; v_call: TRBV4-3
cdr3_nt: TGCAGCGCCCCCGCTGCTAGCGGGGGTAGCACAGATACGCAGTATTTT; cdr3_aa: CSAPAASGGSTDTQYF; d_call: TRBD2; j_call: TRBJ2-3; clone_size: -; v_call: TRBV29-1
cdr3_nt: TGTGCCAGCAGTTCGACAGGGAAGCGGAACTATGGCTACACCTTC; cdr3_aa: CASSSTGKRNYGYTF; d_call: TRBD1; j_call: TRBJ1-2; clone_size: -; v_call: TRBV28
cdr3_nt: TGTGCCAGCGGGGGGGAAGGGTACGAGCAGTACTTC; cdr3_aa: CASGGEGYEQYF; d_call: TRBD2; j_call: TRBJ2-7; clone_size: -; v_call: TRBV27
cdr3_nt: TGTGCCAGCAGTACCGCCCCAGAGAACACTGAAGCTTTCTTT; cdr3_aa: CASSTAPENTEAFF; d_call: -; j_call: TRBJ1-1; clone_size: -; v_call: TRBV6-5
cdr3_nt: TGTGCCAGCAGCCGCCTGACACAGGGTTACTACGAGCAGTACTTC; cdr3_aa: CASSRLTQGYYEQYF; d_call: -; j_call: TRBJ2-7; clone_size: once; v_call: TRBV6-6
cdr3_nt: TGCGCCAGCAGCGCGGGACAGGGGGTTGCAACTAATGAAAAACTGTTTTTT; cdr3_aa: CASSAGQGVATNEKLFF; d_call: TRBD1; j_call: TRBJ1-4; clone_size: -; v_call: TRBV5-1
cdr3_nt: TGCAGCGTTGAAGGAGGGCAGGAGCAAGAGACCCAGTACTTC; cdr3_aa: CSVEGGQEQETQYF; d_call: -; j_call: TRBJ2-5; clone_size: -; v_call: TRBV29-1
cdr3_nt: TGTGCCAGCAGCAAGCGGACAGGGGACACCGGGGAGCTGTTTTTT; cdr3_aa: CASSKRTGDTGELFF; d_call: TRBD1; j_call: TRBJ2-2; clone_size: -; v_call: TRBV14
cdr3_nt: TGTGCCAGCAGCTTAGTTGGAGGGGATGGCTCACCCCTCCACTTT; cdr3_aa: CASSLVGGDGSPLHF; d_call: -; j_call: TRBJ1-6; clone_size: few; v_call: TRBV11-2
cdr3_nt: TGCGCCAGCAGCCAGACTAGCGGGGGGGCCCTAAAGAATGAGCAGTTCTTC; cdr3_aa: CASSQTSGGALKNEQFF; d_call: TRBD2; j_call: TRBJ2-1; clone_size: -; v_call: TRBV4-1
cdr3_nt: TGCGCCAGCAGCTTCGAGGGACAGGGGTATGGCTACACCTTC; cdr3_aa: CASSFEGQGYGYTF; d_call: TRBD1; j_call: TRBJ1-2; clone_size: -; v_call: TRBV5-1
cdr3_nt: TGCGCCAGCAGCGAGGAGGCGGGGAACACTGAAGCTTTCTTT; cdr3_aa: CASSEEAGNTEAFF; d_call: -; j_call: TRBJ1-1; clone_size: -; v_call: TRBV5-1
cdr3_nt: TGTGCCAGCAGCTTAACCCGGGACAACCATGAGCAGTTCTTC; cdr3_aa: CASSLTRDNHEQFF; d_call: -; j_call: TRBJ2-1; clone_size: -; v_call: TRBV7-3
cdr3_nt: TGTGCCAGCAGCTTGGGCTCGGGACAGAGAGCCTACAATGAGCAGTTCTTC; cdr3_aa: CASSLGSGQRAYNEQFF; d_call: TRBD1; j_call: TRBJ2-1; clone_size: -; v_call: TRBV5-4
cdr3_nt: TGTGCCAGCAGTGGACGGGGATACTCCTACGAGCAGTACTTC; cdr3_aa: CASSGRGYSYEQYF; d_call: -; j_call: TRBJ2-7; clone_size: few; v_call: TRBV25-1
cdr3_nt: TGTGCCAGCAGCGTAGGACAGATGAACACCGGGGAGCTGTTTTTT; cdr3_aa: CASSVGQMNTGELFF; d_call: -; j_call: TRBJ2-2; clone_size: -; v_call: TRBV9
cdr3_nt: TGTGCCAGCAGCTTAAACAGGGGGCTGGACGAGCAGTTCTTC; cdr3_aa: CASSLNRGLDEQFF; d_call: TRBD1; j_call: TRBJ2-1; clone_size: -; v_call: TRBV5-4
cdr3_nt: TGTGCCAGCAGCTTGAGGCTCGGGGACACCGGGGAGCTGTTTTTT; cdr3_aa: CASSLRLGDTGELFF; d_call: -; j_call: TRBJ2-2; clone_size: -; v_call: TRBV11-2
cdr3_nt: TGCAGCGTTTCGCAACTGGGGGCCAACGTCCTGACTTTC; cdr3_aa: CSVSQLGANVLTF; d_call: -; j_call: TRBJ2-6; clone_size: -; v_call: TRBV29-1
cdr3_nt: TGTGCCAGCAGCTTCGGGACAGGGCTTGGGACTGAAGCTTTCTTT; cdr3_aa: CASSFGTGLGTEAFF; d_call: TRBD1; j_call: TRBJ1-1; clone_size: -; v_call: TRBV5-6
cdr3_nt: TGTGCCAGCAGTTTTGGAGACACAGATACGCAGTATTTT; cdr3_aa: CASSFGDTDTQYF; d_call: -; j_call: TRBJ2-3; clone_size: -; v_call: TRBV12-3/TRBV12-4
cdr3_nt: TGTGCCACGAGTGGGCAGGGGGCCGGGGACGAGCAGTACTTC; cdr3_aa: CATSGQGAGDEQYF; d_call: TRBD1; j_call: TRBJ2-7; clone_size: -; v_call: TRBV24-1
cdr3_nt: TGTGCCAGCAGCAGGGTTACCTACAATGAGCAGTTCTTC; cdr3_aa: CASSRVTYNEQFF; d_call: -; j_call: TRBJ2-1; clone_size: -; v_call: TRBV6-5